The present entry profiles one T cell receptor (beta chain) with its context. The data stem from a study of T cells after yellow fever vaccination. 5'RACE template switching produced TCR cDNA carrying a universal primer site and UMIs. One entry per CDR3 protein results from TCRdb running MiXCR on the 5' RACE reads. The sample consists of some 160,000 distinct CDR3 sequences, 7% to 10% of them appearing once. Germline V gene data show CDR1 as MGHRA and CDR2 as YSYEKL. The CDR3 covers 15 residues. V gave up 2 bases and J gave up 6 bases; unmatched junction bases: 6. The chain employs TRBV4-1 and TRBJ1-1; 10 nucleotides align to TRBD1. The sample here was CD8+ T cells sorted from PBMCs, taken 45 days after the yellow fever booster vaccination. This TCR came from a man aged 18-30 years who received the YFV17D yellow fever vaccine. This CDR3 reads CASSQPGTGVPEAFF. DNA of the CDR3: TGCGCCAGCAGCCAACCCGGGACAGGGGTTCCTGAAGCTTTCTTT.